This TCR beta chain was obtained from a study of T cells in Graves' hyperthyroidism and ophthalmopathy. Study-level points and caveats: Blood also held most thyroid clonotypes expanded beyond 0.001. Before onset, by a median of 6.5 months, the model predicted ophthalmopathy.

Notes on this clonotype: What it binds is not known.

What was amplified from RNA transcripts were TCR beta CDR3 regions. In the first-round RT-PCR of the TCR CDR3, the HTBI primer set was used. One entry per CDR3 protein results from TCRdb running MiXCR on the multiplex PCR reads. The data contain under 400,000 distinct CDR3 sequences, less than 20% of them singletons. Germline values: CDR1 SNHLY, CDR2 FYNNEI. CDR3 length equals 13 residues. Trimming removed 4 bases from V and 5 bases from J, with 12 bases in between. When hyperthyroidism was first diagnosed, the blood sample was taken, preceding any ophthalmopathy symptoms. The sample comprised blood. This TCR derives from a woman younger than 30 with Graves' hyperthyroidism that later progressed to Graves' ophthalmopathy. This chain joins TRBV2 and TRBJ2-7, with a weak D call TRBD1 (6 bases). CDR3 bases: TGTGCCAGCAGTGTTCACAGGGACAACGAGCAGTACTTC. This encodes CASSVHRDNEQYF.